Presented here are 15 T cell receptor beta chains from one specimen sequenced in a study of cytomegalovirus exposure and HLA in healthy donors. PCR used 60 Vbeta primers and 13 Jbeta primers. Sequencing was performed with immunoSEQ multiplex PCR; in TCRdb, only in-frame clones are kept and a portion is missing. The data contain under 200,000 clones, 75% to 90% of them singletons. The specimen was PBMCs. These receptors came from a woman aged 18-29 years in good health and CMV-seronegative.

The sample holds a few counts of this clone. The chain links TRBV5-1 to TRBJ2-6, with 8 bases lining up with TRBD1. The CDR3 is made up of 14 amino acids. The V gene's germline CDR1 is SGHRS and CDR2 YFSETQ. The V segment lost 1 base and the J segment 15 bases; nucleotides outside the gene matches: 9. CDR3 region: CASSLSTGGDGLTF. CDR3 sequence (DNA): TGCGCCAGCAGCTTGTCCACAGGGGGAGATGGCCTGACTTTC. The full variable domain, with the rest looked up from reference TRBV5-1 and TRBJ2-6, is KAGVTQTPRYLIKTRGQQVTLSCSPISGHRSVSWYQQTPGQGLQFLFEYFSETQRNKGNFPGRFSGRQFSNSRSEMNVSTLELGDSALYLCASSLSTGGDGLTFGAGSRLTVL.

The gene calls are TRBV5-1 and TRBJ1-5, with D uncertain. This CDR3 spans 15 amino acids. Germline CDR1 and CDR2: SGHRS and YFSETQ. V lost 0 bases to trimming and J lost 4 bases, with 11 bases between them. CDR3 region: CASSLGHQPNQPQHF. The CDR3 region has the DNA TGCGCCAGCAGCTTGGGACACCAACCTAATCAGCCCCAGCATTTT. The variable domain in full, completed from reference TRBV5-1 and TRBJ1-5, reads KAGVTQTPRYLIKTRGQQVTLSCSPISGHRSVSWYQQTPGQGLQFLFEYFSETQRNKGNFPGRFSGRQFSNSRSEMNVSTLELGDSALYLCASSLGHQPNQPQHFGDGTRLSIL.

This chain uses TRBV30 with TRBJ2-3; 7 nucleotides match TRBD2. This CDR3 comprises 15 residues. Trimming took 0 bases from V and 5 from J; bases not matched to a gene: 8. Per the germline V gene, CDR1 is GTSNPN and CDR2 is SVGIG (reference sequence). In DNA, the CDR3 is TGTGCCTGGAGTGTAGAGGGCGGGAGAGTAGATACGCAGTATTTT. Translating gives CAWSVEGGRVDTQYF.

This sequence joins TRBV30 and TRBJ1-6; 8 positions match TRBD1. The CDR3 consists of 14 residues. CDR1 GTSNPN and CDR2 SVGIG come from the germline V gene (reference sequence). Germline trimming cut 0 bases from V and 10 bases from J; bases unmatched to any gene: 5. The CDR3 region has the DNA TGTGCCTGGAGTGTAGGCAGGGGGCTATCACCCCTCCACTTT. This encodes CAWSVGRGLSPLHF.

V gene TRBV4-1 combines with J gene TRBJ2-3, with 8 bases aligning to TRBD1. J lost 4 bases, V lost 1 base, and 10 bases had no gene match. This CDR3 spans 17 amino acids. Germline V CDR1 and CDR2: MGHRA, YSYEKL. CDR3 protein: CASSQVKSAGGPDTQYF. The DNA for the CDR3 is TGCGCCAGCAGCCAAGTTAAGTCGGCAGGGGGCCCAGATACGCAGTATTTT.

V and J are TRBV4-2 and TRBJ2-3; 9 bases align to TRBD2. Germline lookup yields CDR1 LGHNA and CDR2 YNFKEQ. CDR3 size: 19 residues. V lost 3 bases, J lost 2 bases, and 15 bases stayed unmatched. CDR3 region: CASSHLPWDSGGVTDTQYF. CDR3 DNA sequence: TGTGCCAGCAGCCACCTACCCTGGGATAGCGGGGGAGTCACAGATACGCAGTATTTT.

The chain couples TRBV6-5 to TRBJ2-2; the match to TRBD1 covers 7 bases. The CDR3 is 14 amino acids. Germline CDR1 and CDR2: MNHEY and SVGAGI. The V gene end was trimmed by 6 bases and the J gene end by 7 bases; junction bases not matched to a gene: 8. The CDR3 protein is CASRGAGGDGELFF. CDR3 nucleotide sequence: TGTGCCAGCAGGGGTGCAGGGGGTGACGGGGAGCTGTTTTTT.

CDR3 in DNA: TGTGCCAGCAGTTCCGGACAGGGAAGCACAGATACGCAGTATTTT. The encoded protein is CASSSGQGSTDTQYF. The chain recombines TRBV6-5 with TRBJ2-3; 8 nucleotides agree with TRBD1. Per the germline V gene, CDR1 is MNHEY and CDR2 is SVGAGI. The CDR3 covers 15 residues. The J segment lost 0 bases and the V segment lost 4 bases, leaving 3 bases of the junction unmatched.

This chain connects TRBV28 to TRBJ2-7; unclear D gene. The CDR3 contains 13 residues. Deletions cut 4 bases from V and 3 bases from J, with 10 bases between. In germline, CDR1 is MDHEN, CDR2 SYDVKM. DNA of the CDR3: TGTGCCAGCAGTTCGCGCCTTCGCTACGAGCAGTACTTC. Translating gives CASSSRLRYEQYF.

The chain links TRBV5-8 to TRBJ1-2; D is ambiguous. Germline CDR1 reads SGHTS; CDR2 reads YDEGEE. CDR3 length: 13 amino acids. V lost 1 base, J lost 5 bases, and 9 bases lay in between. The DNA for the CDR3 is TGTGCCAGCAGCTTGTATTCCGGTTATGGCTACACCTTC. Translated, it gives CASSLYSGYGYTF.

The J gene is TRBJ2-3, the V gene TRBV23-1, with TRBD2 matching over 8 bases. TRBV23-1 is an open reading frame, and its role is uncertain. The CDR3 contains 18 residues. Trimming removed 4 bases from V and 0 bases from J; junction bases left unmatched: 12. CDR3 nucleotides: TGCGCCAGCAGTCGTCAAACTAGCGGCTGCCCTAGCACAGATACGCAGTATTTT. Its protein is CASSRQTSGCPSTDTQYF.

The chain joins TRBV6-5 to TRBJ2-3, with D possibly TRBD1 on 6 matching bases. The V gene's germline CDR1 is MNHEY and CDR2 SVGAGI. CDR3 length equals 13 residues. Trimming shortened V by 6 bases and J by 3 bases, and 10 bases separated the two germline ends. The CDR3 loop is CASSDRITDTQYF. DNA for the CDR3: TGTGCCAGCAGCGACAGGATTACAGATACGCAGTATTTT.

CDR3 in amino acids: CASSEQTGDQETQYF. CDR3 DNA: TGTGCCAGCAGTGAACAGACAGGGGACCAAGAGACCCAGTACTTC. The rearrangement joins TRBV6-1 to TRBJ2-5; 8 bases fit TRBD1. Germline-derived CDR1 and CDR2 are MNHNS and SASEGT. The CDR3 length is 15 residues. V lost 2 bases, J lost 0 bases, and 2 bases stayed unmatched.

This sequence joins TRBV1 and TRBJ2-2; TRBD2 was called by the table and not checked on the DNA. TRBV1 is a pseudogene locus. The CDR3 spans 16 residues. The CDR3 sequence is CTSSQDGEQNTGELFF. CDR3 nucleotide sequence: TGCACCAGCAGCCAAGATGGGGAGCAGAACACCGGGGAGCTGTTTTTT.

This clone occurred a few times. This chain connects TRBV4-1 to TRBJ2-7; D may be TRBD2 (7 bases). Germline V lookup: CDR1 MGHRA, CDR2 YSYEKL. This CDR3 has 14 residues. V dropped 4 bases and J dropped 3 bases, with 13 bases sitting between them. Written as DNA, the CDR3 is TGCGCCAGCAGCCGGGGGGCGGGGGACTACGAGCAGTACTTC. This translates into CASSRGAGDYEQYF.